These 2 T cell receptor beta chains came from one sample sequenced in a study of T-cell reconstitution after alpha-beta-depleted transplantation in children. Unique molecular identifiers were incorporated when the TCRbeta library was constructed. TCRdb itself ran the PCR reads through MiXCR, one entry per CDR3 protein. The sample holds fewer than 700,000 distinct CDR3 sequences, approximately 13% seen once. The input for sequencing was PBMCs, mostly from graft donor cells, taken 360 days after TCRalphabeta/CD19-depleted stem cell transplant. Source of these receptors: a male patient younger than 18 who had a stem cell transplant for acute myeloid leukemia, so the T cells may come from the graft donor.

The chain couples TRBV7-9 to TRBJ2-7; possible D gene TRBD2, 5 bases. Per germline, CDR1 SEHNR and CDR2 FQNEAQ (reference sequence). The CDR3 is 15 amino acids. Trimming shortened V by 3 bases and J by 6 bases, and 18 bases separated the two germline ends. CDR3 sequence (DNA): TGTGCCAGCAGCTTCTGGGTTGGACTTGTCCTCGAGCAGTACTTC. Translated, it gives CASSFWVGLVLEQYF.

The chain uses TRBV20-1 and TRBJ1-5, with 9 bases aligning to TRBD1. There are 15 residues in the CDR3. CDR1 is DFQATT and CDR2 is SNEGSKA in the germline V gene (reference sequence). After removal of 5 bases from V and 4 bases from J, the junction contained 9 bases not matched to a gene. The CDR3 spells CSAVRGQGWNQPQHF. The CDR3 DNA is TGCAGTGCTGTCCGGGGACAGGGATGGAATCAGCCCCAGCATTTT.